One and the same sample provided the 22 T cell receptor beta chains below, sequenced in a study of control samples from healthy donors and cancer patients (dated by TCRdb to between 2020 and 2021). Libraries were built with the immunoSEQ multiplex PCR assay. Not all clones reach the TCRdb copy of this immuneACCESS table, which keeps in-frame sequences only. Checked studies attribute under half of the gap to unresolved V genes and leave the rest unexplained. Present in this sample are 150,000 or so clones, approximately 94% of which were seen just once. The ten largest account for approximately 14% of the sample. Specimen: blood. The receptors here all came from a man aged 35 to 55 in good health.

The DNA for the CDR3 is TGCGCCAGCAGCCTCGAGGTAGCGGGAGATTTTGAGCAGTTCTTC. It translates to CASSLEVAGDFEQFF. The chain joins TRBV10-2 to TRBJ2-1; 9 bases align to TRBD2. V gave up 6 bases and J gave up 9 bases; unmatched junction bases: 12. This CDR3 is built from 15 residues. The germline V gene encodes CDR1 WSHSY and CDR2 SAAADI.

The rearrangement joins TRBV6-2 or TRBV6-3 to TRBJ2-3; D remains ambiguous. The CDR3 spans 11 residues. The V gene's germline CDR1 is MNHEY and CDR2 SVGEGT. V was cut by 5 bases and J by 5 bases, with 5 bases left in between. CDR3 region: CASSPLDTQYF. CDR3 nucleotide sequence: TGTGCCAGCAGTCCGCTAGATACGCAGTATTTT.

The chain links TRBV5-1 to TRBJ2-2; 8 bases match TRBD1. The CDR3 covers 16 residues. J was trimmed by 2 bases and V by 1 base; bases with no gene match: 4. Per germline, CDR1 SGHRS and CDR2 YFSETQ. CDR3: CASSLRTGTNTGELFF. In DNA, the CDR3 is TGCGCCAGCAGCTTGCGGACAGGGACCAACACCGGGGAGCTGTTTTTT.

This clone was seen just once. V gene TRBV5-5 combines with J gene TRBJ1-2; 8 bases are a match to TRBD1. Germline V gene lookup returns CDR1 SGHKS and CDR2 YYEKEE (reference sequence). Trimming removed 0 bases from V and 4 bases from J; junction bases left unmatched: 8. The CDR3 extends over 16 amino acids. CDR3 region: CASSLGFGDRSYGYTF. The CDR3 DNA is TGTGCCAGCAGCTTGGGGTTCGGGGACAGGTCCTATGGCTACACCTTC. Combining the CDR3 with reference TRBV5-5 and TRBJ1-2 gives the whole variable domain DAGVTQSPTHLIKTRGQQVTLRCSPISGHKSVSWYQQVLGQGPQFIFQYYEKEERGRGNFPDRFSARQFPNYSSELNVNALLLGDSALYLCASSLGFGDRSYGYTFGSGTRLTVV.

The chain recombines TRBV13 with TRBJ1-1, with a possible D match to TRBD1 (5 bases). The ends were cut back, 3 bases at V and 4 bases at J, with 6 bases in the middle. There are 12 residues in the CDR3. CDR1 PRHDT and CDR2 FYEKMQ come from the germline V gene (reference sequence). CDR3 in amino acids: CASSFRGTEAFF. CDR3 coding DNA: TGTGCCAGCAGCTTTAGGGGCACTGAAGCTTTCTTT. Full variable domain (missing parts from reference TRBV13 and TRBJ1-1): AAGVIQSPRHLIKEKRETATLKCYPIPRHDTVYWYQQGPGQDPQFLISFYEKMQSDKGSIPDRFSAQQFSDYHSELNMSSLELGDSALYFCASSFRGTEAFFGQGTRLTVV.

The CDR3, as DNA: TGTGCCAGCAGCAAGAGGGGACAGCTTAGCACAGATACGCAGTATTTT. This translates into CASSKRGQLSTDTQYF. This chain joins TRBV21-1 and TRBJ2-3; the D call of TRBD1 is as the table states it, not checked on the DNA. TRBV21-1 is flagged as a pseudogene. This CDR3 is built from 16 residues.

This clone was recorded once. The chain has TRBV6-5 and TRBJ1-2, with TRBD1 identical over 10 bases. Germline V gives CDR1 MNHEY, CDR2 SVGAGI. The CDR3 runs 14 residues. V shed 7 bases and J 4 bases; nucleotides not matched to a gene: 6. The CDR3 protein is CASKRQGALYGYTF. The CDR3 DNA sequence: TGTGCCAGCAAAAGACAGGGGGCCCTCTATGGCTACACCTTC.

The CDR3 spells CAGGFPGIPYNEQFF. The DNA for the CDR3 is TGTGCCGGTGGGTTCCCCGGTATCCCCTACAATGAGCAGTTCTTC. The chain couples TRBV19 to TRBJ2-1; D ambiguous. The CDR3 covers 15 residues. The V end was cut by 11 bases, the J end by 2 bases, with 19 bases between. Germline assignment: CDR1 LNHDA and CDR2 SQIVND (reference sequence).

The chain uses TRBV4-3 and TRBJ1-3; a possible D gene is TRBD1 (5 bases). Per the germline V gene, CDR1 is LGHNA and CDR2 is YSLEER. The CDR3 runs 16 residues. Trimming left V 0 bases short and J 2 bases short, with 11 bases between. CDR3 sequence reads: CASSQEVQGPGNTIYF. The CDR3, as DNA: TGCGCCAGCAGCCAAGAAGTTCAGGGCCCTGGAAACACCATATATTTT.

CDR3 protein: CASATRRLNEQFF. The CDR3 DNA is TGTGCCAGCGCTACTCGGAGGCTCAATGAGCAGTTCTTC. The rearrangement links TRBV25-1 to TRBJ2-1, with D perhaps matching TRBD2 (5 bases). The germline V and J ends were trimmed by 8 bases and 6 bases, with 14 bases remaining between them. From germline, CDR1 is MGHDK and CDR2 SYGVNS. The CDR3 length is 13 residues.

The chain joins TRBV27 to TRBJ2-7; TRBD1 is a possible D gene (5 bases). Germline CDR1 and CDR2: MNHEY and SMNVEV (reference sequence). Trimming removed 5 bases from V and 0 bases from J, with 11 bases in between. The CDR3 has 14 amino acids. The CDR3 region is CASSTRRDSYEQYF. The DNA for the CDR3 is TGTGCCAGCAGTACTCGCAGGGACTCCTACGAGCAGTACTTC.

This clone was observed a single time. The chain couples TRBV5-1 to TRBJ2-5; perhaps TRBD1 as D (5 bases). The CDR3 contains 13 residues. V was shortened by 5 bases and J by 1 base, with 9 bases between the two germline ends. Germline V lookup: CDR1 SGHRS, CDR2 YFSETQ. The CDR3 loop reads CASRGVTQETQYF. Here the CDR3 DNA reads TGCGCCAGCAGAGGGGTGACCCAAGAGACCCAGTACTTC. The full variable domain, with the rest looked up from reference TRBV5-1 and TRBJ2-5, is KAGVTQTPRYLIKTRGQQVTLSCSPISGHRSVSWYQQTPGQGLQFLFEYFSETQRNKGNFPGRFSGRQFSNSRSEMNVSTLELGDSALYLCASRGVTQETQYFGPGTRLLVL.

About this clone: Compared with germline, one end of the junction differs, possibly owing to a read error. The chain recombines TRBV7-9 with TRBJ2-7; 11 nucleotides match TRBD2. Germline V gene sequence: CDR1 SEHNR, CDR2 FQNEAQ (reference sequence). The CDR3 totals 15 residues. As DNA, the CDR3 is TGTGCCAGCAGCCTAGGGACTAGCGGAAACTACGAGCAGTATTTC. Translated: CASSLGTSGNYEQYF.

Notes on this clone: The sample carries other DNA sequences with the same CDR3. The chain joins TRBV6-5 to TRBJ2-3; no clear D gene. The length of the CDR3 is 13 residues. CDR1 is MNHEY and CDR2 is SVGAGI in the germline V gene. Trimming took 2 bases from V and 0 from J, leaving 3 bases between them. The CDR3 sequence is CASSYRSTDTQYF. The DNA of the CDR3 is TGTGCCAGCAGTTACCGCAGCACAGATACGCAGTATTTT.

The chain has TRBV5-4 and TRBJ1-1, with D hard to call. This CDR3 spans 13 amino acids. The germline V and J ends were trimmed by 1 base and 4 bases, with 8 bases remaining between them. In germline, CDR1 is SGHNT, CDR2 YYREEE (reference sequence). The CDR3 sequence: CASSLLGGTEAFF. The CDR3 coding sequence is TGTGCCAGCAGCTTGTTGGGCGGCACTGAAGCTTTCTTT.

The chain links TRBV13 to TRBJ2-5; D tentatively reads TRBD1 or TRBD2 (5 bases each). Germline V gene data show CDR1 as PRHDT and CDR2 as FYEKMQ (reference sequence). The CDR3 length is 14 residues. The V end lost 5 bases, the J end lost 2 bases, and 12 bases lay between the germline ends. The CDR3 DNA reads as TGTGCCAGCAGCCCCGGGACCACGCAAGAGACCCAGTACTTC. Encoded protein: CASSPGTTQETQYF.

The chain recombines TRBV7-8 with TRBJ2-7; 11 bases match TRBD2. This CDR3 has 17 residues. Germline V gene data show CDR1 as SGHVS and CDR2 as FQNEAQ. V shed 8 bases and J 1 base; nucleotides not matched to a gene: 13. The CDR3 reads CASRPLVRTSGSYEQYF. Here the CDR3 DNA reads TGTGCCAGCCGCCCTCTTGTACGGACTAGCGGGTCCTACGAGCAGTACTTC.

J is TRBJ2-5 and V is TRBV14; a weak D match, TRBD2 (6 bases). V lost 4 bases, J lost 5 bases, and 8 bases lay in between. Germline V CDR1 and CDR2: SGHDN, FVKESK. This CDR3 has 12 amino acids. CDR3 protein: CASSRGVETQYF. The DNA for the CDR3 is TGTGCCAGCAGCCGGGGGGTGGAGACCCAGTACTTC.

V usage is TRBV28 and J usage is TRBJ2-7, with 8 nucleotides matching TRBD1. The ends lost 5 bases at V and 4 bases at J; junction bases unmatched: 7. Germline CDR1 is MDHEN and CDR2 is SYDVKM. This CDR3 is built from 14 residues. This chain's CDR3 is CASSLRTGMYEQYF. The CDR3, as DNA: TGTGCCAGCAGTCTCCGGACAGGGATGTACGAGCAGTACTTC.

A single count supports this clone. Written as DNA, the CDR3 is TGTGCCAGCACCTCCGAGGGTTCACCCCTCCACTTT. Encoded protein: CASTSEGSPLHF. The V and J genes are TRBV6-6 and TRBJ1-6; D remains unclear. This CDR3 contains 12 residues. Trimming left V 7 bases short and J 9 bases short, with 10 bases between. Germline V lookup: CDR1 MNHNY, CDR2 SVGAGI (reference sequence).

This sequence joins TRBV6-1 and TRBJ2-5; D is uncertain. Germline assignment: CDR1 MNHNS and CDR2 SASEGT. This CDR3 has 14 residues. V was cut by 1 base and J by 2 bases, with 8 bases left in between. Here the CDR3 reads CASSEGPLQETQYF. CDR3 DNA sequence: TGTGCCAGCAGTGAAGGTCCGTTACAAGAGACCCAGTACTTC.

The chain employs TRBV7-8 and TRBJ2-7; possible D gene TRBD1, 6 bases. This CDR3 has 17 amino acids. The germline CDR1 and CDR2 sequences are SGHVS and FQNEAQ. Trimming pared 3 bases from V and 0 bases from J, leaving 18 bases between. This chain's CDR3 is CASSLQSVRDISYEQYF. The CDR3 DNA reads TGTGCCAGCAGCTTGCAATCGGTCCGGGACATCTCCTACGAGCAGTACTTC.